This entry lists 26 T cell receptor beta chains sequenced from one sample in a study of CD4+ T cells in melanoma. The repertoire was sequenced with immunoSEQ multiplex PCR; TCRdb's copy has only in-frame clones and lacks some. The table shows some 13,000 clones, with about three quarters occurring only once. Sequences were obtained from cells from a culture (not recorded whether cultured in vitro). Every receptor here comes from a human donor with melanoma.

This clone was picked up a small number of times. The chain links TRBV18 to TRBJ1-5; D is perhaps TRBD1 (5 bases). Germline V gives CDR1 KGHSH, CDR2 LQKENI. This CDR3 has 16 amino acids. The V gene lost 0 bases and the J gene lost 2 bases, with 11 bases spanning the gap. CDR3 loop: CASSPPEGYGNQPQHF. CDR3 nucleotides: TGTGCCAGCTCACCACCCGAGGGGTATGGCAATCAGCCCCAGCATTTT.

For the CDR3, the DNA is TGTGCCAGCAGCGTAGCTTGGGGGCTGGGGGAAAAACTGTTTTTT. This translates into CASSVAWGLGEKLFF. V usage is TRBV9 and J usage is TRBJ1-4; perhaps TRBD1 as D (6 bases). Germline V lookup: CDR1 SGDLS, CDR2 YYNGEE. Trimming stripped 0 bases from V and 8 bases from J, with 14 bases between. The CDR3 consists of 15 residues.

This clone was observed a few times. The CDR3 coding sequence is TGTGCCAGCAGTGGACAGGGAGTTGGCTACACCTTC. It encodes CASSGQGVGYTF. The chain carries TRBV2 and TRBJ1-2; 7 bases fit TRBD1. The CDR3 consists of 12 residues. The germline V gene encodes CDR1 SNHLY and CDR2 FYNNEI. The J segment lost 7 bases and the V segment lost 4 bases, leaving 3 bases of the junction unmatched.

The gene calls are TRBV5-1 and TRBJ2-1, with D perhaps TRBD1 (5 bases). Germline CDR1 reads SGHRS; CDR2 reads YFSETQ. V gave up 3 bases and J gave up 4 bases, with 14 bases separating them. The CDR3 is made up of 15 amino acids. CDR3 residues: CASSWGLADYNEQFF. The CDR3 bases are TGCGCCAGCAGCTGGGGCCTCGCCGATTACAATGAGCAGTTCTTC.

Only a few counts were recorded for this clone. CDR3 DNA sequence: TGTGCCAGCCGGAATGGACTCGGCACCGGGGAGCTGTTTTTT. It specifies CASRNGLGTGELFF. The chain carries TRBV7-6 and TRBJ2-2; perhaps TRBD2 as D (5 bases). V lost 8 bases and J 4 bases, leaving 14 bases between the germline ends. Germline CDR1 and CDR2: SGHVS and FNYEAQ. The CDR3 has 14 residues.

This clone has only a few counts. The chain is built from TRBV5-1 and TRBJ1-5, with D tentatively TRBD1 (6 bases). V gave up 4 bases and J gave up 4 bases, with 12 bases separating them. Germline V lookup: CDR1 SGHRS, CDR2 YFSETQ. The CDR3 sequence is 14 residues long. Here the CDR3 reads CASSIQGGNQPQHF. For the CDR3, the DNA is TGCGCCAGCAGCATTCAAGGGGGTAATCAGCCCCAGCATTTT.

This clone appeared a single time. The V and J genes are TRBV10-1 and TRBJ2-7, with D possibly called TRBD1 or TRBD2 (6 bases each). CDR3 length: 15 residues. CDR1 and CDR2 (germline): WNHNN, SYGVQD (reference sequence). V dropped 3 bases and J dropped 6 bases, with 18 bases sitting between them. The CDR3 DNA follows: TGCGCCAGCAGTGACCCGGGGGCAGGGTTCCGCGAGCAGTACTTC. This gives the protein CASSDPGAGFREQYF.

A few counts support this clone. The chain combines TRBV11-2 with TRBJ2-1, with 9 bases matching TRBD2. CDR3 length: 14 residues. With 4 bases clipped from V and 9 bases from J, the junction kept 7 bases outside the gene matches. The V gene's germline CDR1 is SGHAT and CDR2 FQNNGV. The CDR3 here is CASSSPAGGSEQFF. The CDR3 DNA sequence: TGTGCCAGCAGCTCCCCGGCGGGGGGGAGTGAGCAGTTCTTC.

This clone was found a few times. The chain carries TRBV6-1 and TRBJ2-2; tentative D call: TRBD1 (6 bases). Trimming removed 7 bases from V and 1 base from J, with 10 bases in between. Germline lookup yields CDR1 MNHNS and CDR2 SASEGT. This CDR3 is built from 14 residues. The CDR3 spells CASILTGNTGELFF. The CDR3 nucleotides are TGTGCCAGCATCCTGACAGGGAACACCGGGGAGCTGTTTTTT.

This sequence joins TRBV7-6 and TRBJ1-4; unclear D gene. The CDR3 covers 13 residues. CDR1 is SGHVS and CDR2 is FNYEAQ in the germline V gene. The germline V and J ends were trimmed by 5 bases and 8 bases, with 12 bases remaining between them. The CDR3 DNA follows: TGTGCCAGCAGCCTATACCCCAGAGAAAAACTGTTTTTT. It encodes CASSLYPREKLFF.

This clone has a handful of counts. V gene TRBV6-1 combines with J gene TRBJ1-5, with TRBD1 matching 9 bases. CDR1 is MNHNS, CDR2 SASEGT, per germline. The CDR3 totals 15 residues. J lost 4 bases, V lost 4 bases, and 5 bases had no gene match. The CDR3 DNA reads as TGTGCCAGCAGTGCCTCCGGGACAGGGAATCAGCCCCAGCATTTT. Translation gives CASSASGTGNQPQHF.

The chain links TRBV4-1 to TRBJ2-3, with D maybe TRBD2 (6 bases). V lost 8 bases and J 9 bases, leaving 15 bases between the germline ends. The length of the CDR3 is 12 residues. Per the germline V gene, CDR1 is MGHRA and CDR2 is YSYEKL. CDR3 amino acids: CASSQTRGTQYF. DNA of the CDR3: TGCGCCAGCTCCCAGACCCGGGGGACGCAGTATTTT.

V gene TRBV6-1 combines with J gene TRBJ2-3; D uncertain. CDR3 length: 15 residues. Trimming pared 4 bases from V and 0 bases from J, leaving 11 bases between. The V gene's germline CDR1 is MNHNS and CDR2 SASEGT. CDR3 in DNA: TGTGCCAGCAGTGGGGCCGTTACTAGCACAGATACGCAGTATTTT. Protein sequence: CASSGAVTSTDTQYF.

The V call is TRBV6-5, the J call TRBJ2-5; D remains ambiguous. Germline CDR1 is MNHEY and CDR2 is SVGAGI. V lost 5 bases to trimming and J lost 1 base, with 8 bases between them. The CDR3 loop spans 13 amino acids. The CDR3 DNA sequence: TGTGCCAGCAGTCTACAGATCCAAGAGACCCAGTACTTC. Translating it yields CASSLQIQETQYF.

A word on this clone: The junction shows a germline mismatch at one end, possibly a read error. CDR3 coding DNA: TGTGCTAGCAGCCCCGGGGGGGCCGACACCGGGGAGCTGTTTTTT. Translation gives CASSPGGADTGELFF. V gene TRBV7-7 combines with J gene TRBJ2-2; 8 bases fit TRBD2. CDR3 length equals 15 residues. Germline lookup yields CDR1 SSHAT and CDR2 FNYEAQ (reference sequence).

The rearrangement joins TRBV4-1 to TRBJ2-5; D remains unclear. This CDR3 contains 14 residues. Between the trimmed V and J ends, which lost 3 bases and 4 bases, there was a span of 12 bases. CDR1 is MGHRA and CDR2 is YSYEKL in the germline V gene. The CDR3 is CASSQFGATETQYF. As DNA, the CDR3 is TGCGCCAGCAGCCAGTTCGGCGCCACAGAGACCCAGTACTTC.

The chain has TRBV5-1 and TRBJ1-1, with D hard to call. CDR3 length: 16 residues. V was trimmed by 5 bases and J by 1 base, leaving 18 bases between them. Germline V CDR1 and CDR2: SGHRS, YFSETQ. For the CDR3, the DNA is TGCGCCAGCAGTATCCTAGGCGGCAGGAGGAACACTGAAGCTTTCTTT. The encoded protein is CASSILGGRRNTEAFF.

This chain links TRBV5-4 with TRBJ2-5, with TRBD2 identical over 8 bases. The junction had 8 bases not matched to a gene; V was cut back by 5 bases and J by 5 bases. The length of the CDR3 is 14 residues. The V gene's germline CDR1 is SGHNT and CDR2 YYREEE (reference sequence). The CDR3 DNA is TGTGCCAGCAGAGTAGGCGGGGGGCGCGAGACCCAGTACTTC. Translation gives CASRVGGGRETQYF. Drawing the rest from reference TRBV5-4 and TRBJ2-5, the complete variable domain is ETGVTQSPTHLIKTRGQQVTLRCSSQSGHNTVSWYQQALGQGPQFIFQYYREEENGRGNFPPRFSGLQFPNYSSELNVNALELDDSALYLCASRVGGGRETQYFGPGTRLLVL.

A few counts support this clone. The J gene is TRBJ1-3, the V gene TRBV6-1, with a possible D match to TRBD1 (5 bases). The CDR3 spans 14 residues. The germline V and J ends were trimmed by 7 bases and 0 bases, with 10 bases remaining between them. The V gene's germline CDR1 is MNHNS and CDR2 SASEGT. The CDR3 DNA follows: TGTGCCAGCACCTCTGGGGGCTCTGGAAACACCATATATTTT. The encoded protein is CASTSGGSGNTIYF.

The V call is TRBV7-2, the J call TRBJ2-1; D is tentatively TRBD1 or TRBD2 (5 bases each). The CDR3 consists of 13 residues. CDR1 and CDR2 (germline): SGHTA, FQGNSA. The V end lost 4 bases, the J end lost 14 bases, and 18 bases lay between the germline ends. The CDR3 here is CASSSRRTSKKFF. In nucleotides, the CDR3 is TGTGCCAGCAGCTCACGGAGGACAAGCAAGAAGTTCTTC.

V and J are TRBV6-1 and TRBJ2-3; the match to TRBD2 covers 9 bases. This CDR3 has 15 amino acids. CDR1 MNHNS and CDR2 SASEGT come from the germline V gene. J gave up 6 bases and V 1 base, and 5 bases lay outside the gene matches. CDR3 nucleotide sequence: TGTGCCAGCAGTGAAGAGCGGGGGGCTCGGGATACGCAGTATTTT. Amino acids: CASSEERGARDTQYF.

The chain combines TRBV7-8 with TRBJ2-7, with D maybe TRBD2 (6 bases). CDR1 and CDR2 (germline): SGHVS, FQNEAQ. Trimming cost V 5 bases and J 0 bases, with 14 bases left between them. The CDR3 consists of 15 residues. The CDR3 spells CASSLEGWVSYEQYF. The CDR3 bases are TGTGCCAGCAGCCTGGAGGGATGGGTCTCCTACGAGCAGTACTTC.

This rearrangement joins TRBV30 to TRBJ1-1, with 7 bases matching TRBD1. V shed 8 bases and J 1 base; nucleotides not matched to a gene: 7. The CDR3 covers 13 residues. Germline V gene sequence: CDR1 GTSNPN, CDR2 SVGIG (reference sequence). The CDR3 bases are TGTGCCCGCACAGGGGCACGGAACACTGAAGCTTTCTTT. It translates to CARTGARNTEAFF.

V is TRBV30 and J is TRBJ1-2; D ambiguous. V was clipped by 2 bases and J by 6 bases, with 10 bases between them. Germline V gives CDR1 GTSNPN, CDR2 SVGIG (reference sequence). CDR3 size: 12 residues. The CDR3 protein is CAWSLTWDGYTF. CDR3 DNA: TGTGCCTGGAGTCTCACCTGGGATGGCTACACCTTC.

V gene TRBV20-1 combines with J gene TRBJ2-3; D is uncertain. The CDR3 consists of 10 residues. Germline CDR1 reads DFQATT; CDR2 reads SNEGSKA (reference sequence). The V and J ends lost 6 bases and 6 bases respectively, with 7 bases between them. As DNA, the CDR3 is TGCAGTGCAACTCGGGATACGCAGTATTTT. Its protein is CSATRDTQYF.

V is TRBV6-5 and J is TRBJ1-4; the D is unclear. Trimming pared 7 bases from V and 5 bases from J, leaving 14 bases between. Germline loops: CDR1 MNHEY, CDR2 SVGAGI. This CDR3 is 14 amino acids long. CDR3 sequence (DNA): TGTGCCAGCACCCCCCGGTATAACAATGAAAAACTGTTTTTT. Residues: CASTPRYNNEKLFF.